The 9 T cell receptor beta chains in this list originate from one sample, sequenced in a study of T cells after posttransplantation cyclophosphamide. TCRdb's copy holds only in-frame clones and misses some; the assay was immunoSEQ multiplex PCR. The table records some 52,000 clones, approximately 86% of them present only once. What was sequenced was PBMCs. All receptors come from a man aged 25-45 years with a blood cancer, CMV-positive, and with a related stem cell donor.

The chain combines TRBV5-1 with TRBJ2-1, with 7 bases that match TRBD1. This CDR3 is 15 amino acids long. With 3 bases clipped from V and 0 bases from J, the junction kept 3 bases outside the gene matches. CDR1 and CDR2 (germline): SGHRS, YFSETQ. For the CDR3, the DNA is TGCGCCAGCAGCTCCGGGACAGACTCCTACAATGAGCAGTTCTTC. It specifies CASSSGTDSYNEQFF.

A remark on this clone: The junction differs from germline at one of its ends, possibly a read error. The chain couples TRBV5-6 to TRBJ2-5; 9 positions agree with TRBD1. Germline V gives CDR1 SGHDT, CDR2 YYEEEE. The CDR3 is made up of 14 amino acids. CDR3 in amino acids: CASSPLPGQGIEDF. In DNA form, the CDR3 reads TGTGCCAGCAGCCCTTTGCCGGGACAGGGAATAGAGGACTTC.

The J gene is TRBJ2-7, the V gene TRBV19; possibly TRBD2 for D (5 bases). Germline V gene sequence: CDR1 LNHDA, CDR2 SQIVND (reference sequence). The ends were cut back, 2 bases at V and 0 bases at J, with 11 bases in the middle. The CDR3 is 15 amino acids. The CDR3 nucleotides read TGTGCCAGTAGTATAACGGCTAGCAACTCCTACGAGCAGTACTTC. It is translated as CASSITASNSYEQYF.

J is TRBJ2-1 and V is TRBV13, with D perhaps matching TRBD2 (6 bases). With 5 bases removed from V and 0 bases from J, the gap between germline ends came to 11 bases. This CDR3 is 15 amino acids long. Germline CDR1 and CDR2: PRHDT and FYEKMQ (reference sequence). CDR3 in DNA: TGTGCCAGCAGCCGAGCGGGCAGCTCCTACAATGAGCAGTTCTTC. Protein sequence: CASSRAGSSYNEQFF.

This sequence joins TRBV18 and TRBJ1-1, with D possibly being TRBD1 (5 bases). The V end was cut by 3 bases, the J end by 11 bases, with 10 bases between. This CDR3 contains 11 residues. Per the germline V gene, CDR1 is KGHSH and CDR2 is LQKENI. DNA of the CDR3: TGTGCCAGCTCACCGGACACCGGGGCTTTCTTT. It codes for CASSPDTGAFF.

This chain's CDR3 is CASSSTGGAGQPQHF. Written as DNA, the CDR3 is TGTGCCAGCAGCTCAACAGGGGGCGCGGGTCAGCCCCAGCATTTT. The chain employs TRBV7-9 and TRBJ1-5, with 9 nucleotides matching TRBD1. CDR1 and CDR2 from the germline V gene are SEHNR and FQNEAQ (reference sequence). This CDR3 spans 15 amino acids. V dropped 4 bases and J dropped 6; count of bases not matched to a gene: 7.

V is TRBV4-3 and J is TRBJ2-2; 7 nucleotides align to TRBD1. The CDR3 totals 15 residues. The V gene end was trimmed by 6 bases and the J gene end by 0 bases; junction bases not matched to a gene: 4. Germline values: CDR1 LGHNA, CDR2 YSLEER. The CDR3 DNA reads as TGCGCCAGCAGGGAACAGGGGACGAACACCGGGGAGCTGTTTTTT. Its protein product is CASREQGTNTGELFF.

The chain links TRBV14 to TRBJ2-7, with D perhaps TRBD1 (5 bases). V lost 0 bases, J lost 3 bases, and 9 bases lay in between. CDR3 length: 14 amino acids. Germline V gene sequence: CDR1 SGHDN, CDR2 FVKESK. The CDR3, as DNA: TGTGCCAGCAGCCAAGATTGGGGCAGCTACGAGCAGTACTTC. As protein: CASSQDWGSYEQYF.

This chain connects TRBV9 to TRBJ1-1; 7 nucleotides line up with TRBD1. The CDR3 sequence is 13 residues long. V was pared by 3 bases and J by 5 bases, with 4 bases of the junction left unmatched. Germline V lookup: CDR1 SGDLS, CDR2 YYNGEE. Written as DNA, the CDR3 is TGTGCCAGCAGCGGACAGGGCCGGACTGAAGCTTTCTTT. Translated: CASSGQGRTEAFF.